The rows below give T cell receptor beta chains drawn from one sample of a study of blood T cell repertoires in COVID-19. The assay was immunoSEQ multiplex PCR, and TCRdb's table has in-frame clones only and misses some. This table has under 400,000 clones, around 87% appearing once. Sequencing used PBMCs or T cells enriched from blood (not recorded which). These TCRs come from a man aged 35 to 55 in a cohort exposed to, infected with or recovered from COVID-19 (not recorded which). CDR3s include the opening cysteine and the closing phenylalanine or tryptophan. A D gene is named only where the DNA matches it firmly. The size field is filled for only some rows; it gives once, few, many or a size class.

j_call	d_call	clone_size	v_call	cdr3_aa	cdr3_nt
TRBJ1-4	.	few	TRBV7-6	CASSLSSGGYNEKLFF	TGTGCCAGCAGCTTAAGTTCCGGGGGGTATAATGAAAAACTGTTTTTT
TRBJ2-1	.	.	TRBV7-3	CASSLKGGHPNEQFF	TGTGCCAGCAGCTTAAAAGGCGGACATCCCAATGAGCAGTTCTTC
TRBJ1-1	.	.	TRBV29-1	CSVARDTEAFF	TGCAGCGTTGCCAGGGACACTGAAGCTTTCTTT
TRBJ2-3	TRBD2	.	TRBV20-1	CSASRDYTDTQYF	TGCAGTGCTAGTAGGGACTACACAGATACGCAGTATTTT
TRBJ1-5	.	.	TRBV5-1	CASSLARDQPQHF	TGCGCCAGCAGCTTGGCACGGGATCAGCCCCAGCATTTT
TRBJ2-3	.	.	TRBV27	CASTGGRGDTQYF	TGTGCCAGCACCGGGGGGCGTGGGGATACGCAGTATTTT
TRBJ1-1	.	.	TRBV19	CASSPTGGNTEAFF	TGTGCCAGTAGTCCAACGGGAGGAAACACTGAAGCTTTCTTT
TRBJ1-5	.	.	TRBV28	CATTQGNQPQHF	TGTGCCACTACCCAGGGGAATCAGCCCCAGCATTTT
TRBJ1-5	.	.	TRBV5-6	CASSSQGNSNQPQHF	TGTGCCAGCAGCTCACAGGGTAATAGCAATCAGCCCCAGCATTTT
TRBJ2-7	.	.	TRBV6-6	CASREGGNSYEQYF	TGTGCCAGCAGGGAGGGCGGGAACTCCTACGAGCAGTACTTC
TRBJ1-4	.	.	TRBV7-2	CASSFFRDEKLFF	TGTGCCAGCAGCTTCTTCAGGGATGAAAAACTGTTTTTT
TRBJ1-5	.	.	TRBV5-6	CASTRGGVVNQPQHF	TGTGCCAGCACCCGGGGAGGAGTAGTCAATCAGCCCCAGCATTTT
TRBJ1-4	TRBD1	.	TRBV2	CASSVGTAYEKLFF	TGTGCCAGCAGTGTCGGGACAGCGTATGAAAAACTGTTTTTT
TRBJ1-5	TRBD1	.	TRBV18	CASSPTGTVPQPQHF	TGTGCCAGCTCACCAACCGGGACAGTCCCTCAGCCCCAGCATTTT
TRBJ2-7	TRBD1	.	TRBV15	CATSRAHGTGLLEQYF	TGTGCCACCAGCAGAGCCCACGGGACAGGCCTCCTGGAGCAGTACTTC
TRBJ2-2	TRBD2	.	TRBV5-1	CASSPGLAVPGELFF	TGCGCCAGCAGTCCTGGACTAGCGGTCCCCGGGGAGCTGTTTTTT
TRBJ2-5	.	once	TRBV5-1	CASRGAGTLQETQYF	TGCGCCAGCAGGGGGGCGGGTACCCTCCAAGAGACCCAGTACTTC
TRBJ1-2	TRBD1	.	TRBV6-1	CASSEFQGGYGYTF	TGTGCCAGCAGTGAATTTCAGGGGGGCTATGGCTACACCTTC
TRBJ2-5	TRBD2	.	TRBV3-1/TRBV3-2	CASSKQMGGETQYF	TGTGCCAGCAGCAAACAGATGGGAGGGGAGACCCAGTACTTC
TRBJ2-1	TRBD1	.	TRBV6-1	CASSERGGHTPSYNEQFF	TGTGCCAGCAGTGAAAGAGGGGGCCATACCCCCTCCTACAATGAGCAGTTCTTC
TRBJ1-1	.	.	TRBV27	CASSLRQATNTEAFF	TGTGCCAGCAGTTTACGACAGGCTACTAACACTGAAGCTTTCTTT
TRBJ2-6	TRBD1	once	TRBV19	CASYRGSGANVLTF	TGTGCCAGTTACAGGGGATCCGGGGCCAACGTCCTGACTTTC
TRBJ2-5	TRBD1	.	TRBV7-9	CASSLGTGLSAAQYF	TGTGCCAGCAGCTTAGGGACAGGGCTGTCGGCGGCCCAGTACTTC
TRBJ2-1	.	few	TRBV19	CASSLHTGSGAYNEQFF	TGTGCCAGTAGTCTCCACACGGGTAGCGGAGCTTACAATGAGCAGTTCTTC
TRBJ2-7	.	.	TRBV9	CASSVRYGGSYEQYF	TGTGCCAGCAGCGTTCGATACGGGGGATCCTACGAGCAGTACTTC
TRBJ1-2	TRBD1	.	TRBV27	CASSSDRGWDGYTF	TGTGCCAGCAGTTCCGACAGGGGATGGGATGGCTACACCTTC
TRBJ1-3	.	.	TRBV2	CASGQSSGNTIYF	TGTGCCAGCGGACAGAGCTCTGGAAACACCATATATTTT
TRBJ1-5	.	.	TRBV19	CASSIVQGNQPQHF	TGTGCCAGTAGTATAGTGCAGGGCAATCAGCCCCAGCATTTT
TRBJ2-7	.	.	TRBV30	CAWSRGGSYEQYF	TGTGCCTGGAGTCGTGGGGGGTCCTACGAGCAGTACTTC
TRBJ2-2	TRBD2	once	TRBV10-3	CAINSLAGSTGELFF	TGTGCCATCAATAGTCTAGCGGGAAGTACCGGGGAGCTGTTTTTT
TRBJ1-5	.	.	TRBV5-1	CASSLDSGKQPQHF	TGCGCCAGCAGCTTGGATTCAGGGAAGCAGCCCCAGCATTTT
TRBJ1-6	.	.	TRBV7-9	CASTLGTIQDSPLHF	TGTGCCAGCACCTTAGGGACAATCCAGGATTCACCCCTCCACTTT
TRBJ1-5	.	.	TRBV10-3	CAISESWEQVGNQPQHF	TGTGCCATCAGTGAGTCGTGGGAACAGGTGGGTAATCAGCCCCAGCATTTT
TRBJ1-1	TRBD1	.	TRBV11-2	CASRSTGGTNTEAFF	TGTGCCAGCAGAAGTACAGGGGGGACGAACACTGAAGCTTTCTTT
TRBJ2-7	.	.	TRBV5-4	CASSPGERRSTYEQYF	TGTGCCAGCAGCCCGGGTGAGCGGAGGTCGACCTACGAGCAGTACTTC
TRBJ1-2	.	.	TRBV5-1	CASSLVAGDYRGYTF	TGCGCCAGCAGCTTGGTGGCAGGGGATTATCGTGGCTACACCTTC
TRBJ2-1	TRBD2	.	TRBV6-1	CASSDARSGTAYNEQFF	TGTGCCAGCAGTGATGCGAGAAGCGGGACCGCCTACAATGAGCAGTTCTTC
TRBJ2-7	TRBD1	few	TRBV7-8	CASSHRTGYEQYF	TGTGCCAGCAGCCATAGGACAGGGTACGAGCAGTACTTC
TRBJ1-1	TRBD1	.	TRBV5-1	CASSSPGQAMNTEAFF	TGCGCCAGCAGCTCTCCGGGACAGGCCATGAACACTGAAGCTTTCTTT
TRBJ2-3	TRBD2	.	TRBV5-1	CASSSGEGRPLSTDTQYF	TGCGCCAGCAGCTCTGGGGAGGGGCGCCCCTTATCCACAGATACGCAGTATTTT
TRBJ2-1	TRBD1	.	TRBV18	CASSSRTGPNEQFF	TGTGCCAGCTCATCACGGACAGGGCCCAATGAGCAGTTCTTC
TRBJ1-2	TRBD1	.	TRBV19	CASSPRDSALYGYTF	TGTGCCAGTAGTCCAAGGGACAGCGCTTTATATGGCTACACCTTC